The rows below give T cell receptor beta chains drawn from one sample of a study of cytomegalovirus exposure and HLA in healthy donors. Only in-frame clones appear in the TCRdb table, and some are missing; sequencing was by immunoSEQ multiplex PCR. The data hold roughly 170,000 clones, with approximately 80% observed a single time. Sequencing was performed on PBMCs. These receptors were collected from a girl aged 2-15 years in good health and CMV-seropositive. Both conserved end residues are part of each CDR3. D genes are given only for firm matches. Expanded clones get a size class; other rows say once, few or many, or leave the size out.

j_call clone_size v_call d_call cdr3_aa cdr3_nt
TRBJ1-2 . TRBV6-5 TRBD1 CASSRDRDSYTF TGTGCCAGCAGTCGGGACAGGGATAGCTACACCTTC
TRBJ1-6 . TRBV19 TRBD1 CARNPQGAREHSPLHF TGTGCCAGGAACCCACAGGGGGCGAGGGAACATTCACCCCTCCACTTT
TRBJ1-5 . TRBV2 TRBD1 CASSEEDRANQPQHF TGTGCCAGCAGTGAAGAGGACAGGGCCAATCAGCCCCAGCATTTT
TRBJ2-1 . TRBV2 . CASSEARGTYNEQFF TGTGCCAGCAGTGAAGCAAGAGGGACCTACAATGAGCAGTTCTTC
TRBJ1-3 once TRBV28 TRBD1 CASSLGRGPLGGNTIYF TGTGCCAGCAGTTTGGGCAGGGGGCCTTTGGGAGGAAACACCATATATTTT
TRBJ1-2 . TRBV2 . CASILVNYGYTF TGTGCCAGCATACTGGTCAACTATGGCTACACCTTC
TRBJ1-1 . TRBV27 . CASSFRAGLMTEAFF TGTGCCAGCAGTTTTAGGGCAGGGTTGATGACTGAAGCTTTCTTT
TRBJ1-1 . TRBV5-6 TRBD1 CASSFVQGFAEAFF TGTGCCAGCAGCTTCGTACAGGGGTTTGCTGAAGCTTTCTTT
TRBJ1-4 few TRBV29-1 TRBD1 CSVLWTGGSEKLFF TGCAGCGTTCTCTGGACAGGGGGCAGTGAAAAACTGTTTTTT
TRBJ2-3 . TRBV7-7 . CASSLSGLDGDTQYF TGTGCTAGCAGCTTATCCGGACTGGATGGGGATACGCAGTATTTT
TRBJ2-5 . TRBV5-4 . CASSFWAAEETQYF TGTGCCAGCAGCTTTTGGGCAGCTGAAGAGACCCAGTACTTC
TRBJ1-1 . TRBV9 . CASSMNEVGEVEAFF TGTGCCAGCAGCATGAACGAGGTGGGGGAGGTTGAAGCTTTCTTT